Reported below is one T cell receptor (beta chain). The antigen is not known. Some clones are missing from TCRdb's copy, which holds only in-frame ones; the method was immunoSEQ multiplex PCR. The top ten hold 9.4% of the sample, which has about 120,000 clones, approximately 84% seen once. This entry is derived from a study of T cell responses to AZD1222 COVID-19 vaccine. Whole-study context: Combined were second doses at about 4 or about 12 weeks.

General study results and limits: Of the AZD1222 recipients, only 5 or 6 were seropositive at baseline. Females made up more of the donors, who were largely white British, and clonal diversity may have come out too low.

In germline, CDR1 is KGHSH, CDR2 LQKENI. V was clipped by 2 bases and J by 7 bases, with 15 bases between them. This CDR3 region has 15 residues. The chain combines TRBV18 with TRBJ1-3; no firm D call. The sample was peripheral blood, taken on day 0 of AZD1222 vaccination. This receptor was obtained from an adult in good health. CDR3 in amino acids: CASSPTQSFANTIYF. The DNA for the CDR3 is TGTGCCAGCTCACCAACACAGAGTTTCGCGAACACCATATATTTT.